The present T cell receptor beta chain was sequenced within a study of blood T cell repertoires in COVID-19. Study overall: Acute and convalescent COVID-19 samples came from the United States, Italy and Spain. PBMCs, B-cell-depleted T cells, or T cells provided the cDNA or gDNA that made up the material.

Original handling: Nucleated cell counts were estimated from reference gene primer amplification. Here immunoSEQ multiplex PCR was the method, and the copy in TCRdb shows in-frame clones only, minus some. V, J and clone size were drawn from that table, and D and trimming were deduced from the DNA. The table shows 130,000 to 150,000 clones, with 81% occurring only once. The clonotype comes from a human donor with acute or convalescent COVID-19. The donor label of this sample is uncertain. The sequenced material came from peripheral blood.

The CDR3 here is CASTTGGPSSGNTIYF. In nucleotides, the CDR3 is TGTGCCAGCACCACCGGGGGGCCTAGCTCTGGAAACACCATATATTTT. J is TRBJ1-3 and V is TRBV27; a possible D gene is TRBD1 (6 bases). This CDR3 has 16 residues. Germline V CDR1 and CDR2: MNHEY, SMNVEV (reference sequence). Trimming stripped 7 bases from V and 0 bases from J, with 16 bases between.